The T cell receptor (beta chain) under discussion was sequenced for a study of T-cell reconstitution after alpha-beta-depleted transplantation in children (dated by TCRdb to about 2016). About the investigation overall: T-cell immune reconstitution after TCRalphabeta/CD19-depleted allogeneic hematopoietic cell transplantation in children was quantitatively tracked in the study by means of TCR repertoire profiling.

Notes on this clonotype: Its antigen is not yet known. Per-nucleotide qualities are absent, and no much larger clonotype sits a single base away.

The library was obtained by PCR. The instrument given in TCRdb is Illumina HiSeq 2500. TCR libraries were prepared with molecular barcoding, using unique molecular identifiers to normalize TCRbeta repertoire quantification. TCRdb trimmed the raw reads at Q25, called clones with MiXCR and kept productive beta chains. Each record represents a unique CDR3 protein, reported with the most common genes and DNA among its rows. The sample contains about 540,000 distinct CDR3 sequences, 15% to 20% of them found a single time. Approximately 3% of the sample lies in the top ten. As encoded in the germline V gene, CDR1 is SGHAT while CDR2 is FQNNGV. The germline V and J ends show losses of 5 bases and 3 bases respectively, and no gene match explains 3 bases of the junction. Including the terminal cysteine and phenylalanine, the CDR3 comprises 16 residues. This entry keeps only the CDR3 DNA: 48 bases, framed from base 1.

The clonotype comes from a human donor who donated a stem cell graft to a child with acute lymphoblastic leukemia. The chain is assembled from TRBV11-2 and TRBJ2-2; the junction holds 13 bases that match TRBD2. The specimen comprised PBMCs from the stem cell graft donor, sampled from the stem cell graft. CDR3 protein: CASSGLAGDHTGELFF. The DNA is TGTGCCAGCAGCGGACTAGCGGGAGACCACACCGGGGAGCTGTTTTTT.